This entry describes one T cell receptor beta chain. The Seattle patients joined while their infection was active and were tracked longitudinally afterward. The entry originates in a study of blood T cell repertoires in COVID-19. The overall study: The United States, Italy and Spain provided the acute and convalescent COVID-19 samples.

Original processing methods: Amplifying reference gene primers gave estimates of nucleated cell counts. Profiling relied on immunoSEQ multiplex PCR, and the TCRdb table lists in-frame clones only, not all of them. V and J calls and clone size are given by that table; D and trimming were obtained from the DNA. In the table there are over 250,000 clones, about nine tenths of which are singletons. The specimen was peripheral blood. The receptor's source is a woman aged 25 to 39 with COVID-19, enrolled during active disease.

The CDR3 reads CASSPRIEATEAFF. The CDR3 DNA reads TGTGCCAGTAGTCCCCGTATCGAGGCCACTGAAGCTTTCTTT. The chain employs TRBV19 and TRBJ1-1, with unresolved D. Germline assignment: CDR1 LNHDA and CDR2 SQIVND (reference sequence). The CDR3 spans 14 residues. Between the trimmed V and J ends, which lost 5 bases and 4 bases, there was a span of 14 bases.